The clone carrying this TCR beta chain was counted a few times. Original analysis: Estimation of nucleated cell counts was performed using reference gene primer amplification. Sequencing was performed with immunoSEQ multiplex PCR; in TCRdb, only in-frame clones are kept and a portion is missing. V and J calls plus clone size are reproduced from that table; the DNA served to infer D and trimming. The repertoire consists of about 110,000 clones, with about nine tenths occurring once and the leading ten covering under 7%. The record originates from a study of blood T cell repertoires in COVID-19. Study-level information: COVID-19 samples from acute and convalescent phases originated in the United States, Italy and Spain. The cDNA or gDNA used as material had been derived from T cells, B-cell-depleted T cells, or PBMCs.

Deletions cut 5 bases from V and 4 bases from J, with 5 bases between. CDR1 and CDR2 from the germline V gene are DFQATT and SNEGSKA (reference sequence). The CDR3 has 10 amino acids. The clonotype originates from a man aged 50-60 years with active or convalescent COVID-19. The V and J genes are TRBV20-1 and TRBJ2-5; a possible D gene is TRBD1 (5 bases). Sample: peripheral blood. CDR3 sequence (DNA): TGCAGTGCTCAGGGAGAGACCCAGTACTTC. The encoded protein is CSAQGETQYF.